The 10 T cell receptor beta chains below come from one sample, sequenced in a study of T cell responses to AZD1222 COVID-19 vaccine. Sequencing used immunoSEQ multiplex PCR; TCRdb keeps in-frame clones, though not all of them. The data show some 150,000 clones, 82% seen once. The sequences come from peripheral blood, collected on day 0 of MenACWY control vaccination. These receptors were taken from an adult in good health.

The V call is TRBV9, the J call TRBJ1-1; TRBD1 aligns across 8 bases. CDR3 size: 15 residues. The trim removed 3 bases at V and 5 bases at J, leaving 9 bases unmatched. Germline V gene sequence: CDR1 SGDLS, CDR2 YYNGEE. In DNA, the CDR3 is TGTGCCAGCAGCGCCGGACAGGGCCGGGGGACTGAAGCTTTCTTT. It is translated as CASSAGQGRGTEAFF.

This chain joins TRBV6-5 and TRBJ2-1; 9 nucleotides align to TRBD1. The germline V gene encodes CDR1 MNHEY and CDR2 SVGAGI. V shed 7 bases and J 2 bases; nucleotides not matched to a gene: 3. This CDR3 comprises 14 residues. The CDR3 sequence: CASMGQGAYNEQFF. In DNA, the CDR3 is TGTGCCAGCATGGGACAGGGCGCCTACAATGAGCAGTTCTTC.

The chain carries TRBV5-1 and TRBJ2-5; tentative D call: TRBD2 (5 bases). Per the germline V gene, CDR1 is SGHRS and CDR2 is YFSETQ. The CDR3 is 14 amino acids. Between the trimmed V and J ends, which lost 5 bases and 7 bases, there was a span of 18 bases. In nucleotides, the CDR3 is TGCGCCAGCAGGAGTGAGGGTTCCGAGGGGACCCAGTACTTC. Residues: CASRSEGSEGTQYF.

The rearrangement uses TRBV24-1 and TRBJ1-2; TRBD1 aligns across 9 bases. Per the germline V gene, CDR1 is KGHDR and CDR2 is SFDVKD. The CDR3 length is 14 residues. Trimming at V came to 5 bases and at J to 4 bases, leaving 4 bases not matched to a gene. CDR3 protein: CATSGDRVAYGYTF. CDR3 bases: TGTGCCACCAGTGGGGACAGGGTAGCCTATGGCTACACCTTC.

The rearrangement links TRBV6-1 to TRBJ1-1; 9 nucleotides align to TRBD1. The CDR3 is 15 amino acids. V shed 3 bases and J 1 base; nucleotides not matched to a gene: 3. CDR1 and CDR2 (germline): MNHNS, SASEGT. CDR3: CASSEPGQGNTEAFF. The DNA of the CDR3 is TGTGCCAGCAGTGAGCCGGGACAGGGGAACACTGAAGCTTTCTTT.

The V gene is TRBV5-6, the J gene TRBJ1-5; D remains ambiguous. Germline loops: CDR1 SGHDT, CDR2 YYEEEE. The CDR3 is 13 amino acids. Trimming stripped 1 base from V and 9 bases from J, with 11 bases between. The CDR3, as DNA: TGTGCCAGCAGCTTGAGAGGTGGAGGGCCCCAGCATTTT. Translating gives CASSLRGGGPQHF.

The chain carries TRBV7-2 and TRBJ2-3, with D tentatively TRBD1 (6 bases). V shed 4 bases and J shed 5 bases, with 10 bases lying between them. Germline lookup yields CDR1 SGHTA and CDR2 FQGNSA. The CDR3 has 13 residues. The CDR3 reads CASSWGLGDTQYF. DNA for the CDR3: TGTGCCAGCAGCTGGGGGCTAGGAGATACGCAGTATTTT.

The chain carries TRBV19 and TRBJ1-1, with 9 bases lining up with TRBD1. J lost 7 bases, V lost 5 bases, and 5 bases had no gene match. The germline gives CDR1 LNHDA, CDR2 SQIVND (reference sequence). The CDR3 consists of 13 residues. The CDR3 is CASSPRDRVEAFF. CDR3 nucleotides: TGTGCCAGTAGTCCCCGGGACAGGGTTGAAGCTTTCTTT.

Regarding this clone: The germline gene is not matched at one end of the junction; a read error may be the cause. This chain links TRBV3-1 (or the pseudogene TRBV3-2) with TRBJ1-2, with a weak D call TRBD1 (6 bases). There are 14 residues in the CDR3. The germline V gene has CDR1 LGHDT and CDR2 YNNKEL (reference sequence). The CDR3 here is CASSVGAHRDIGYF. In DNA form, the CDR3 reads TGTGCCAGCAGCGTGGGGGCGCATCGAGATATAGGCTACTTC.

Turning to this clone: Different DNA sequences within this sample yield the same CDR3. This rearrangement joins TRBV27 to TRBJ1-6; no firm D call. Between the trimmed V and J ends, which lost 3 bases and 5 bases, there was a span of 8 bases. The CDR3 length is 14 residues. Germline V gene data show CDR1 as MNHEY and CDR2 as SMNVEV (reference sequence). The chain's CDR3 is CASSFSGDNSPLHF. In DNA, the CDR3 is TGTGCCAGCAGTTTTTCGGGAGATAATTCACCCCTCCACTTT.